The T cell receptor (beta chain) under discussion was sequenced for a study of cytomegalovirus exposure and HLA in healthy donors. General observations from the study: The classifier, whose performance was assessed in both the original and validation cohorts, reportedly diagnosed cytomegalovirus status with high specificity and sensitivity. Confirmation in vitro established that three CMV-associated chains were specific for CMV antigens. It was about 150 TCR beta chains that were listed as cytomegalovirus-associated.

While the first cohort had about 610 subjects, the donors belonged to the separate validation cohort of 120 subjects. Points on this clone: No antigen is known for it.

This table comes from immunoSEQ multiplex PCR, and its TCRdb copy is limited to in-frame clones, with some not included. The data hold hundreds of thousands of clones, with roughly 90% observed a single time. Trimming took off 3 bases at V and 2 bases at J, with 8 bases between the two ends. The CDR3 is 13 amino acids. CDR1 and CDR2 from the germline V gene are MNHEY and SMNVEV (reference sequence). This sequence was found in a woman aged 18-35 years in good health and CMV-seronegative. The chain employs TRBV27 and TRBJ2-7; D remains ambiguous. Sample: PBMCs. The CDR3, as DNA: TGTGCCAGCAGTTTCCCAGGTACCTACGAGCAGTACTTC. Its translation: CASSFPGTYEQYF.